This entry lists 15 T cell receptor beta chains sequenced from one sample in a study of memory CD4+ T cells and cytomegalovirus serostatus. The sort gate was single viable CD3+CD4+CD8-CD45RO+ cells for memory CD4+ T cells. Some clones are missing from TCRdb's copy, which holds only in-frame ones; the method was immunoSEQ multiplex PCR. This table holds about 82,000 clones, approximately 84% found once. Material: memory CD4+ T cells from blood. The receptors originated from an adult in good health and CMV-seronegative.

This chain links TRBV2 with TRBJ2-7, with 8 bases matching TRBD1. The V gene end was trimmed by 7 bases and the J gene end by 4 bases; junction bases not matched to a gene: 6. Germline-derived CDR1 and CDR2 are SNHLY and FYNNEI. The CDR3 has 13 residues. The CDR3 DNA is TGTGCCAGCATTTGGACAGGGACGTACGAGCAGTACTTC. Translating gives CASIWTGTYEQYF.

This chain links TRBV29-1 with TRBJ1-2, with a tentative D call TRBD1 (6 bases). The CDR3 runs 13 residues. V was cut by 4 bases and J by 6 bases, with 15 bases left in between. Germline loops: CDR1 SQVTM, CDR2 ANQGSEA. This CDR3 reads CSVGGQHYDGYTF. The CDR3 DNA sequence: TGCAGCGTTGGGGGACAACACTACGATGGCTACACCTTC.

This clone was recorded once. This chain links TRBV9 with TRBJ2-3; 11 bases agree with TRBD2. From germline, CDR1 is SGDLS and CDR2 YYNGEE. The CDR3 totals 16 residues. The ends lost 0 bases at V and 7 bases at J; junction bases unmatched: 7. The CDR3 DNA reads TGTGCCAGCAGCGTAGATATAGCGGGGGGGCCAAATACGCAGTATTTT. Residues: CASSVDIAGGPNTQYF.

This chain connects TRBV28 to TRBJ1-2; D not certain. Germline V gene data show CDR1 as MDHEN and CDR2 as SYDVKM. This CDR3 has 13 amino acids. Trimming pared 7 bases from V and 4 bases from J, leaving 13 bases between. The CDR3 region has the DNA TGTGCCAGCACCCTCATAGCAGGCTATGGCTACACCTTC. Translated: CASTLIAGYGYTF.

This rearrangement joins TRBV5-1 to TRBJ2-7; no clear D. CDR1 SGHRS and CDR2 YFSETQ come from the germline V gene. V was cut by 2 bases and J by 0 bases, with 9 bases left in between. CDR3 length: 14 amino acids. The CDR3 DNA is TGCGCCAGCAGCTTTGGCTCCCACTCCTACGAGCAGTACTTC. Translating gives CASSFGSHSYEQYF.

The chain is built from TRBV9 and TRBJ2-1; perhaps TRBD1 as D (5 bases). There are 14 residues in the CDR3. The germline V gene has CDR1 SGDLS and CDR2 YYNGEE. The V and J ends lost 1 base and 0 bases respectively, with 5 bases between them. The CDR3 DNA is TGTGCCAGCAGCGTACAGGGCTCCTACAATGAGCAGTTCTTC. It is translated as CASSVQGSYNEQFF.

The V call is TRBV15, the J call TRBJ2-7; D ambiguous. The CDR3 extends over 12 amino acids. Trimming removed 1 base from V and 2 bases from J, with 3 bases in between. Germline V gene lookup returns CDR1 LNHNV and CDR2 YYDKDF (reference sequence). The CDR3 region is CATSRGTYEQYF. DNA of the CDR3: TGTGCCACCAGCAGAGGAACCTACGAGCAGTACTTC.

This rearrangement joins TRBV4-1 to TRBJ1-2, with 8 bases fitting TRBD1. CDR3 size: 15 residues. V shed 3 bases, J shed 4 bases, and the junction held 7 bases outside the gene matches. Germline-derived CDR1 and CDR2 are MGHRA and YSYEKL. CDR3 sequence: CASSQGTGVGYGYTF. CDR3 DNA sequence: TGCGCCAGCAGCCAGGGGACAGGAGTCGGCTATGGCTACACCTTC.

The genes are TRBV19 and TRBJ1-1, with a possible D match to TRBD1 (6 bases). The length of the CDR3 is 15 residues. CDR1 LNHDA and CDR2 SQIVND come from the germline V gene (reference sequence). Trimming stripped 6 bases from V and 0 bases from J, with 14 bases between. Here the CDR3 reads CASSWGDIMNTEAFF. The CDR3, as DNA: TGTGCCAGTAGCTGGGGGGACATTATGAACACTGAAGCTTTCTTT.

V is TRBV7-2 and J is TRBJ1-5; D gene unclear. The CDR3 is 13 residues long. Per the germline V gene, CDR1 is SGHTA and CDR2 is FQGNSA. Trimming cost V 1 base and J 5 bases, with 6 bases left between them. DNA for the CDR3: TGTGCCAGCAGCTTAGTAGCGGATCAGCCCCAGCATTTT. Translating it yields CASSLVADQPQHF.

In DNA, the CDR3 is TGTGCCACCCTTCTTTTGACAGGGGGACACACCATATATTTT. Translated, it gives CATLLLTGGHTIYF. The chain is built from TRBV28 and TRBJ1-3; 9 bases align to TRBD1. From germline, CDR1 is MDHEN and CDR2 SYDVKM. With 10 bases clipped from V and 8 bases from J, the junction kept 12 bases outside the gene matches. This CDR3 has 14 amino acids.

This clone rates as medium-sized. The rearrangement joins TRBV5-1 to TRBJ1-1; 7 bases fit TRBD1. Germline lookup yields CDR1 SGHRS and CDR2 YFSETQ. J was trimmed by 5 bases and V by 1 base; bases with no gene match: 11. The CDR3 runs to 16 residues. CDR3 loop: CASSLSLRGRMTEAFF. DNA of the CDR3: TGCGCCAGCAGCTTGAGTTTAAGGGGGCGTATGACTGAAGCTTTCTTT.

This clone was seen a single time. The chain recombines TRBV10-3 with TRBJ2-1; TRBD2 aligns across 8 bases. The length of the CDR3 is 16 residues. J gave up 5 bases and V 7 bases, and 13 bases lay outside the gene matches. Germline values: CDR1 ENHRY, CDR2 SYGVKD. The CDR3 loop reads CAITSGLAAFNNEQFF. The CDR3 DNA is TGTGCCATCACCTCCGGACTAGCAGCCTTCAACAATGAGCAGTTCTTC.

V gene TRBV28 combines with J gene TRBJ1-5, with unresolved D. This CDR3 contains 12 residues. Trimming cost V 5 bases and J 7 bases, with 9 bases left between them. Germline V gene data show CDR1 as MDHEN and CDR2 as SYDVKM. For the CDR3, the DNA is TGTGCCAGCAGTGAAGGGCGCCAGCCCCAGCATTTT. Its translation is CASSEGRQPQHF.

This chain connects TRBV5-4 to TRBJ2-3; 7 bases agree with TRBD1. Unmatched junction bases numbered 2, after V lost 4 bases and J lost 0 bases. The CDR3 is made up of 14 amino acids. Germline CDR1 is SGHNT and CDR2 is YYREEE (reference sequence). The CDR3 DNA reads as TGTGCCAGCAGCGAGGGACAGAGCACAGATACGCAGTATTTT. This encodes CASSEGQSTDTQYF.